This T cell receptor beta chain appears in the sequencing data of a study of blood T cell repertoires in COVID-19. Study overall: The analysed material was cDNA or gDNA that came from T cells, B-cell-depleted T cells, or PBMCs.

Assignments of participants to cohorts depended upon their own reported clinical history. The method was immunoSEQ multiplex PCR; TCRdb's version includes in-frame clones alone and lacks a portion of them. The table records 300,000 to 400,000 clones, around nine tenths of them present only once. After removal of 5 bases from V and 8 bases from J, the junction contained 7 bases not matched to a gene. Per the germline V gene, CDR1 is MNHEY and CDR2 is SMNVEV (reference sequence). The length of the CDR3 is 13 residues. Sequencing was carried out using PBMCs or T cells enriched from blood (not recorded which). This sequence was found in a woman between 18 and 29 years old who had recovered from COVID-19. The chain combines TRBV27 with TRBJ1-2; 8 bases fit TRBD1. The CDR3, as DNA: TGTGCCAGCAGTCCATGGACAGGGACGGGCTACACCTTC. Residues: CASSPWTGTGYTF.